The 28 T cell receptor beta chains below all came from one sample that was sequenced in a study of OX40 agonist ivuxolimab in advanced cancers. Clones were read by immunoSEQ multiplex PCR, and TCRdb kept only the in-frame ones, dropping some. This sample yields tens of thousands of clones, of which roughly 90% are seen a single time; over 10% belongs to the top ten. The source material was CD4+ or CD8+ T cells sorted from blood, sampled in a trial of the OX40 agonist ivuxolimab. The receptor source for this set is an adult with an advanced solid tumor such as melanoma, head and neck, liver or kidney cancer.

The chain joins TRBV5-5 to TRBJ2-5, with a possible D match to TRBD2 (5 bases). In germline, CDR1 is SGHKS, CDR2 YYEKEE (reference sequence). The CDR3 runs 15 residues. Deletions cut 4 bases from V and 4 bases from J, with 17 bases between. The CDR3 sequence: CASSPGFGEPETQYF. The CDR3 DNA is TGTGCCAGCAGCCCCGGCTTCGGGGAGCCAGAGACCCAGTACTTC.

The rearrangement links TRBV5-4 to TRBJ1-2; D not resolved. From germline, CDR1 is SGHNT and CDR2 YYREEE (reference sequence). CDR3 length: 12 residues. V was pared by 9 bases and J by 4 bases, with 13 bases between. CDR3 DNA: TGTGCCACCGGACTAGCCCGCTATGGCTACACCTTC. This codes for CATGLARYGYTF. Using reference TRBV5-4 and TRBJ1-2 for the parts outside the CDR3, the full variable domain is ETGVTQSPTHLIKTRGQQVTLRCSSQSGHNTVSWYQQALGQGPQFIFQYYREEENGRGNFPPRFSGLQFPNYSSELNVNALELDDSALYLCATGLARYGYTFGSGTRLTVV.

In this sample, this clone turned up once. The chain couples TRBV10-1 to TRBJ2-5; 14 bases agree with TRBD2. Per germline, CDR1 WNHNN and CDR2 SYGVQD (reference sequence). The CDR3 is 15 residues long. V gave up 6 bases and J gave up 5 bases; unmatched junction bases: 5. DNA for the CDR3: TGCGCCAGCAGCGGACTAGCGGGAGGACGGGAGACCCAGTACTTC. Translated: CASSGLAGGRETQYF.

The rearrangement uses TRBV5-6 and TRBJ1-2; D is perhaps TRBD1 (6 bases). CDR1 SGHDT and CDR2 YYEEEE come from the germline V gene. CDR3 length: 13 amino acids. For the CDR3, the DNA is TGTGTGTCGAGCCCGACATCGGGGGGCGGCTACACCTTC. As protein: CVSSPTSGGGYTF.

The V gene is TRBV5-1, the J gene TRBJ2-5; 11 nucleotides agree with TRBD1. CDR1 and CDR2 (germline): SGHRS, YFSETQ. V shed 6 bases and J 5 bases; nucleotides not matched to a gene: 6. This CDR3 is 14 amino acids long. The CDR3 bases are TGCGCCAGCACCTGGGACAGGGGGAGGGAGACCCAGTACTTC. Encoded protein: CASTWDRGRETQYF.

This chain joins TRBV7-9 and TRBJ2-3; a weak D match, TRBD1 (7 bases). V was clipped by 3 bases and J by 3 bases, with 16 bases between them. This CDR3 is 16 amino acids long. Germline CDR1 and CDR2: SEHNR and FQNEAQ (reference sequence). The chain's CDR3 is CASSFTGARGTDTQYF. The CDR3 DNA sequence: TGTGCCAGCAGCTTCACGGGGGCCAGGGGGACAGATACGCAGTATTTT.

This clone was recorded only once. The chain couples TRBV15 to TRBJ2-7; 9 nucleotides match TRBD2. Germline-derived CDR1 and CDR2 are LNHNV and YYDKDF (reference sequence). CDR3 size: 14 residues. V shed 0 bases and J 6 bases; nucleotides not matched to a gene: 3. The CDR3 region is CATSREGTSFEQYF. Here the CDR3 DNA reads TGTGCCACCAGCAGAGAAGGGACTAGCTTCGAGCAGTACTTC.

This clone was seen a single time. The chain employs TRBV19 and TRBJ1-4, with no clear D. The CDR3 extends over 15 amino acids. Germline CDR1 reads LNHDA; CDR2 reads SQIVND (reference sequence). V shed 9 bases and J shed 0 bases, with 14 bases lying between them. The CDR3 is CASIPGDATNEKLFF. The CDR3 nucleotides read TGTGCCAGCATTCCCGGGGATGCAACTAATGAAAAACTGTTTTTT.

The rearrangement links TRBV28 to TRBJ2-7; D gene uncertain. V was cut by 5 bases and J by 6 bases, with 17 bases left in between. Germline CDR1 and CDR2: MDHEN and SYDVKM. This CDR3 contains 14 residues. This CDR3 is CASSPLAPAGEQYF. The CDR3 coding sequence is TGTGCCAGCAGTCCCCTGGCCCCGGCCGGCGAGCAGTACTTC.

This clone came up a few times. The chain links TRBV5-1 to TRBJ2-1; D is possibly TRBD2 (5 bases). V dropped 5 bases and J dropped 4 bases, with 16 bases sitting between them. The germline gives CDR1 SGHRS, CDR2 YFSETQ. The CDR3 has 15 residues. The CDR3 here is CASRSDYQIYNEQFF. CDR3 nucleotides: TGCGCCAGCAGGTCAGACTACCAGATATACAATGAGCAGTTCTTC.

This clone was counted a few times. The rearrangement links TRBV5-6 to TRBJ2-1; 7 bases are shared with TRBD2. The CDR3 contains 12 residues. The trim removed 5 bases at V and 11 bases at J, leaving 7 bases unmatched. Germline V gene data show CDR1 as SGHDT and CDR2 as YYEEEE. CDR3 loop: CASSLGGLKQFF. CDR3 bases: TGTGCCAGCAGTCTGGGGGGGTTGAAGCAGTTCTTC.

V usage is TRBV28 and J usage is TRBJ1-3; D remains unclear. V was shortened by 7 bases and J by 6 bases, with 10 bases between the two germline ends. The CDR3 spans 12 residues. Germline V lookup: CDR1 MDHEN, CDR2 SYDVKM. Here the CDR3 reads CASTVGLNTIYF. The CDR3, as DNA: TGTGCCAGCACCGTCGGGCTAAACACCATATATTTT.

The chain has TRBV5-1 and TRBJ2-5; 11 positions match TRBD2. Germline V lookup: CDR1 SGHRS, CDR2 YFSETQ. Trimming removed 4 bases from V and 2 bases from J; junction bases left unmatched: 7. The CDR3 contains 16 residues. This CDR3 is CASSIGSGGGQETQYF. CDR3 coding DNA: TGCGCCAGCAGCATAGGTAGCGGGGGGGGTCAAGAGACCCAGTACTTC.

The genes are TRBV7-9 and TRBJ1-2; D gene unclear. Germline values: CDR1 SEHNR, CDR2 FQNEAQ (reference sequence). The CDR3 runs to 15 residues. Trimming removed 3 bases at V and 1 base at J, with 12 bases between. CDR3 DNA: TGTGCCAGCAGCTTCGGGAGCCCGGTTAACTATGGCTACACCTTC. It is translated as CASSFGSPVNYGYTF.

Here the CDR3 reads CSVGGYNEQFF. DNA for the CDR3: TGCAGCGTTGGCGGCTACAATGAGCAGTTCTTC. The J gene is TRBJ2-1, the V gene TRBV29-1; D gene unclear. Trimming took 4 bases from V and 3 from J, leaving 4 bases between them. In germline, CDR1 is SQVTM, CDR2 ANQGSEA. The CDR3 extends over 11 amino acids.

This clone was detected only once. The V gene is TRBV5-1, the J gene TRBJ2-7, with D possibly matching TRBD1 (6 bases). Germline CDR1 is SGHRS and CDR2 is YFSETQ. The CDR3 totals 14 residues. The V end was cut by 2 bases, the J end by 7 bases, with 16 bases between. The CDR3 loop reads CASSLLGARGEQYF. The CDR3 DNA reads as TGCGCCAGCAGCTTACTGGGGGCAAGGGGTGAGCAGTACTTC.

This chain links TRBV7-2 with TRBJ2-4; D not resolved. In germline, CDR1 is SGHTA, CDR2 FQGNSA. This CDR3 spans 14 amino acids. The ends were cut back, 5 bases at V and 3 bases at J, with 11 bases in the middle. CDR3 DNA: TGTGCCAGCAGCCAAGACGGTTTCAAAAACATTCAGTACTTC. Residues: CASSQDGFKNIQYF. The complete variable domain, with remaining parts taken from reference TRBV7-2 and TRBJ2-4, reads GAGVSQSPSNKVTEKGKDVELRCDPISGHTALYWYRQSLGQGLEFLIYFQGNSAPDKSGLPSDRFSAERTGGSVSTLTIQRTQQEDSAVYLCASSQDGFKNIQYFGAGTRLSVL.

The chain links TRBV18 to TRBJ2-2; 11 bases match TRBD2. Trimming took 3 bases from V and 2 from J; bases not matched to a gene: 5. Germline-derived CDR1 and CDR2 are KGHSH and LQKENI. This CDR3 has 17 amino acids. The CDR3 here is CASSPRLAGINTGELFF. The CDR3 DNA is TGTGCCAGCTCACCCCGACTAGCGGGGATAAACACCGGGGAGCTGTTTTTT.

CDR3 in amino acids: CASSLVGLAGGLAKNIQYF. The CDR3 coding sequence is TGTGCCAGCAGCTTAGTAGGACTAGCGGGGGGGCTAGCCAAAAACATTCAGTACTTC. This rearrangement joins TRBV7-9 to TRBJ2-4; 15 bases fit TRBD2. CDR3 length: 19 amino acids. Germline-derived CDR1 and CDR2 are SEHNR and FQNEAQ (reference sequence). V dropped 1 base and J dropped 0; count of bases not matched to a gene: 4.

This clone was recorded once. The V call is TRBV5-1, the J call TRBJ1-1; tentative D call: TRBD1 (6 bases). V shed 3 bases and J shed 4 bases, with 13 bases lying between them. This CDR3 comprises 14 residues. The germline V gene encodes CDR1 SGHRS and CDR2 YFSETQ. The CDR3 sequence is CASSSNRAGTEAFF. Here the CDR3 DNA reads TGCGCCAGCAGCTCCAACAGGGCGGGCACTGAAGCTTTCTTT.

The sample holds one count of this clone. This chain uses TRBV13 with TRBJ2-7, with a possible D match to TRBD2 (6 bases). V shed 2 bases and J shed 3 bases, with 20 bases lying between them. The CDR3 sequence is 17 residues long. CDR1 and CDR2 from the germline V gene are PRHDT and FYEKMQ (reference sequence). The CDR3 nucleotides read TGTGCCAGCAGCTTAAATTGGCACCTCACCGGGAGCTACGAGCAGTACTTC. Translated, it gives CASSLNWHLTGSYEQYF.

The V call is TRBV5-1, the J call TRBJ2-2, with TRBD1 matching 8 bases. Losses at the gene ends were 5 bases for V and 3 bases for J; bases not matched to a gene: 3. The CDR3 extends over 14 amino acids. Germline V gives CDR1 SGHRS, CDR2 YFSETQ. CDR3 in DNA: TGCGCCAGCAGGGTGACAGGGGACACCGGGGAGCTGTTTTTT. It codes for CASRVTGDTGELFF.

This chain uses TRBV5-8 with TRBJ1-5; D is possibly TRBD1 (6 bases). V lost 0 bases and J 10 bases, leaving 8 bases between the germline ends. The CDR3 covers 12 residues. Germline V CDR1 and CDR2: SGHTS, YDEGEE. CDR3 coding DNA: TGTGCCAGCAGCTTGGACGGGGGCCCCCAGCATTTT. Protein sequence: CASSLDGGPQHF.

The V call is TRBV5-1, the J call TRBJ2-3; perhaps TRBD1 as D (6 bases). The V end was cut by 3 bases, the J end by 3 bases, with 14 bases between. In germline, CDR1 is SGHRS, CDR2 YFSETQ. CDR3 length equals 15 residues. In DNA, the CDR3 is TGCGCCAGCAGCTCAACAGGGTACCGGACAGATACGCAGTATTTT. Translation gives CASSSTGYRTDTQYF.

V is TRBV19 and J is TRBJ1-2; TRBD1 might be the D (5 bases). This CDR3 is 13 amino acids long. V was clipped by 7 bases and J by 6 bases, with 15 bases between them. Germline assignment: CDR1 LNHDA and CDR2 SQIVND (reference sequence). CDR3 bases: TGTGCCAGTATAGCCTCGACAGTGAATGGCTACACCTTC. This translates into CASIASTVNGYTF.

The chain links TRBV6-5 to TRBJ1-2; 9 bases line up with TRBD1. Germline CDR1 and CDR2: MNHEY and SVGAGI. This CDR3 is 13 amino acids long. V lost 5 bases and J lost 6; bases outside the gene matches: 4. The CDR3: CASSVGQGHGYTF. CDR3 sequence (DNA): TGTGCCAGCAGTGTGGGACAGGGTCATGGCTACACCTTC.

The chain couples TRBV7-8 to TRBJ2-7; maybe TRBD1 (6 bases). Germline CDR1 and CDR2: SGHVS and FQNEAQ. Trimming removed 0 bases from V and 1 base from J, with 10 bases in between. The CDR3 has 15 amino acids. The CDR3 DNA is TGTGCCAGCAGCTTAGCGCCCGGACAGTCCTACGAGCAGTACTTC. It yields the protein CASSLAPGQSYEQYF.

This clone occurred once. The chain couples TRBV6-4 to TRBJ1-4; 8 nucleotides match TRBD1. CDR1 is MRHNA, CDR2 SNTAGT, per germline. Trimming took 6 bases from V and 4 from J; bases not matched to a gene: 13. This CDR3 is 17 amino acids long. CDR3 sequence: CASSDPQGQALNEKLFF. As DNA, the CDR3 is TGTGCCAGCAGCGACCCGCAGGGACAGGCCCTTAATGAAAAACTGTTTTTT.